Here is one TCR beta chain with its context. The V gene lost 3 bases and the J gene lost 3 bases, with 13 bases spanning the gap. The V gene's germline CDR1 is KGHDR and CDR2 SFDVKD. This CDR3 contains 15 residues. The sample is drawn from a study of blood T cell repertoires in COVID-19. The method was immunoSEQ multiplex PCR; TCRdb's version includes in-frame clones alone and lacks a portion of them. Of hundreds of thousands of clones listed, about nine tenths are singletons. V usage is TRBV24-1 and J usage is TRBJ1-2, with D maybe TRBD1 (5 bases). This receptor was obtained from a woman in her seventies with COVID-19, enrolled during active disease. Specimen: peripheral blood. CDR3 sequence: CATSDPLQGHYGYTF. The CDR3 nucleotides read TGTGCCACCAGTGATCCCCTCCAGGGTCACTATGGCTACACCTTC.